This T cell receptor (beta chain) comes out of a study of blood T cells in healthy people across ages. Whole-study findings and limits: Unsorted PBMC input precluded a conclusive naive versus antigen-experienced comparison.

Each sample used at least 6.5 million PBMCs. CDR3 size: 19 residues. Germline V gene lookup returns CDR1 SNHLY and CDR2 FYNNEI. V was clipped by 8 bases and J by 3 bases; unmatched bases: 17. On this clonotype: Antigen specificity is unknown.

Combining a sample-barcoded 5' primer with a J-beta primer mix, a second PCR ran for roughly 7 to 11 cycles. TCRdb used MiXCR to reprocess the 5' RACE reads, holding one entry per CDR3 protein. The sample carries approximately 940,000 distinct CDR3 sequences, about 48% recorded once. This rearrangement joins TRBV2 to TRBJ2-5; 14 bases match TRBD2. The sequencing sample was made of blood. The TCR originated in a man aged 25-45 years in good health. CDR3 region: CASANRVGTSGGVKETQYF. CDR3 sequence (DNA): TGTGCCAGCGCCAACCGCGTGGGGACTAGCGGGGGCGTCAAAGAGACCCAGTACTTC.